This T cell receptor (beta chain) was identified in a study of cytomegalovirus exposure and HLA in healthy donors. Germline assignment: CDR1 SQVTM and CDR2 ANQGSEA. The CDR3 covers 13 residues. J was trimmed by 0 bases and V by 7 bases; bases with no gene match: 3. PCR primers comprised 60 Vbeta and 13 Jbeta primers. Clones were sequenced by immunoSEQ multiplex PCR, and TCRdb holds only the in-frame ones, with some missing. The sample has about 250,000 clones; just over 70% are singletons. Findings of the study overall: Relative to the approximately 660-donor mean, N-insertions were reportedly fewer in an Asian-associated ancestry cluster in a later analysis. Later work found most CMV-associated TCR beta chains apparently HLA-restricted.

As regards this clone: The antigen remains unidentified.

Sequencing was done on a sample of PBMCs. This receptor was obtained from a female donor in good health and CMV-seronegative. The chain carries TRBV29-1 and TRBJ2-3; 8 bases align to TRBD2. CDR3 in DNA: TGCAGCGGGGCTAGCGGGAGCACAGATACGCAGTATTTT. Its translation: CSGASGSTDTQYF.